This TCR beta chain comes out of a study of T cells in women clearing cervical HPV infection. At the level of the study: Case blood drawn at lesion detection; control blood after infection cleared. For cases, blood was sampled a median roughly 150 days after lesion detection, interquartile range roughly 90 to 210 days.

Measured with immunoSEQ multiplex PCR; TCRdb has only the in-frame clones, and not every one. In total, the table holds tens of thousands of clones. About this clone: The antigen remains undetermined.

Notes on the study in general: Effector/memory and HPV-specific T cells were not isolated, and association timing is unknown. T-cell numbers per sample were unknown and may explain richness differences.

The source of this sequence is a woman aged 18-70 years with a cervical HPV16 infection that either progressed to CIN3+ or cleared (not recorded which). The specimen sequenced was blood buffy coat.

The sequenced part of the CDR3 DNA is TGTGCCAGCAGCTTAGAACAGGGGGGATCACCC. This gives the protein CASSLEQGGSP. The complete CDR3 protein is CASSLEQGGSPLHF. This rearrangement joins TRBV7-2 to TRBJ1-6, with 8 bases aligning to TRBD1. The CDR3 end lies 3 residues beyond the end of the read and is filled in from the germline J gene. Trimming at V came to 1 base and at J to 10 bases, leaving 3 bases not matched to a gene. Germline V gene lookup returns CDR1 SGHTA and CDR2 FQGNSA. This CDR3 spans 14 amino acids.